These 5 T cell receptor beta chains came from one sample sequenced in a study of cytomegalovirus exposure and HLA in healthy donors. This PCR relied on a set of 60 Vbeta primers and 13 Jbeta primers. Sequenced by immunoSEQ multiplex PCR; TCRdb stores in-frame clones only, minus some. The sample records 200,000 or so clones, more than 75% being singletons. What was sequenced was PBMCs. The receptors shown here come from a woman between 18 and 30 years old in good health and CMV-seronegative.

This clone was recorded only once. The chain has TRBV4-1 and TRBJ1-2; unclear D gene. Trimming shortened V by 0 bases and J by 4 bases, and 15 bases separated the two germline ends. The CDR3 contains 16 residues. Germline lookup yields CDR1 MGHRA and CDR2 YSYEKL. The CDR3 protein is CASSQERYGGTYGYTF. The DNA of the CDR3 is TGCGCCAGCAGCCAAGAAAGGTATGGCGGAACCTATGGCTACACCTTC.

The chain carries TRBV28 and TRBJ2-1; TRBD1 matches at 8 bases. Germline V gene sequence: CDR1 MDHEN, CDR2 SYDVKM. The CDR3 has 16 amino acids. V trimming: 6 bases; J trimming: 7 bases; junction bases outside the gene matches: 14. The CDR3 nucleotides read TGTGCCAGCAGGGAGACAGGGGAGGCCACACTGAATGAGCAGTTCTTC. Translating gives CASRETGEATLNEQFF.

This sequence joins TRBV27 and TRBJ1-2, with D perhaps matching TRBD1 (6 bases). The germline V gene encodes CDR1 MNHEY and CDR2 SMNVEV (reference sequence). The CDR3 loop spans 17 amino acids. Trimming shortened V by 5 bases and J by 8 bases, and 27 bases separated the two germline ends. For the CDR3, the DNA is TGTGCCAGCAGTCTCTACCCCGGGACACAAATCGGAGAGGGCTACACCTTC. This gives the protein CASSLYPGTQIGEGYTF.

This clone was recorded once. V gene TRBV2 combines with J gene TRBJ2-1, with D possibly being TRBD1 (5 bases). Trimming stripped 6 bases from V and 7 bases from J, with 22 bases between. The CDR3 totals 16 residues. Germline values: CDR1 SNHLY, CDR2 FYNNEI. For the CDR3, the DNA is TGTGCCAGCAGGGGCCCAGGGCCCTCATACCGGAATGAGCAGTTCTTC. It is translated as CASRGPGPSYRNEQFF.

J is TRBJ1-2 and V is TRBV23-1, with 8 positions matching TRBD1. TRBV23-1 is assigned to the ORF class and has an uncertain function. The CDR3 consists of 13 residues. V lost 4 bases to trimming and J lost 7 bases; unmatched junction nucleotides: 5. CDR3 amino acids: CASSRGTGSGYTF. The CDR3 bases are TGCGCCAGCAGTCGCGGGACAGGCAGTGGCTACACCTTC.